What follows describes a single T cell receptor beta chain. Its target is unknown. Here immunoSEQ multiplex PCR was the method, and the copy in TCRdb shows in-frame clones only, minus some. Among around 80,000 clones listed, more than 70% were seen once. This sample is part of a study of OX40 agonist ivuxolimab in advanced cancers. Study-level findings and limits: Clones of CD4+ and CD8+ blood T cells grew by week 6 at doses of 0.1 to 3.0 mg/kg.

The CDR3 covers 14 residues. Germline CDR1 SGDLS, CDR2 YYNGEE. V was trimmed by 0 bases and J by 5 bases, leaving 9 bases between them. J is TRBJ1-5 and V is TRBV9; D not resolved. The material sequenced was CD4+ or CD8+ T cells sorted from blood, taken in a trial of the OX40 agonist ivuxolimab. The TCR originated in an adult with an advanced solid tumor such as melanoma, head and neck, liver or kidney cancer. CDR3 in amino acids: CASSVGVVDQPQHF. The CDR3, as DNA: TGTGCCAGCAGCGTAGGAGTCGTCGATCAGCCCCAGCATTTT.